This TCR beta chain was obtained from a study of patients and donors after allogeneic stem cell transplantation. Trimming left V 5 bases short and J 6 bases short, with 10 bases between. Germline CDR1 and CDR2: LGHNA and YNFKEQ. This CDR3 comprises 12 residues. MiXCR was run by TCRdb on the RT-PCR reads, yielding one entry per CDR3 protein. The sample records about 89,000 distinct CDR3 sequences, about 44% being singletons. The sequence was collected from a human donor who was either an allogeneic HSCT recipient or a stem cell or donor lymphocyte infusion donor (not recorded which). It is not recorded whose cells these are; they may come from a transplant donor. The chain links TRBV4-2 to TRBJ1-2; D is possibly TRBD1 (6 bases). The specimen sequenced was blood, either unsorted or a sorted T cell fraction (not recorded which). CDR3 in DNA: TGTGCCAGCAGCTCACAGGGCGATGGCTACACCTTC. This translates into CASSSQGDGYTF.